These T cell receptor beta chains were read from a single sample in a study of blood T cell repertoires in COVID-19. Libraries were prepared by immunoSEQ multiplex PCR; TCRdb keeps only in-frame clonotypes and omits some of them. Of approximately 180,000 clones listed, 85% to 90% are singletons. The sample consisted of PBMCs or T cells enriched from blood (not recorded which). The source of these receptors is a man between 40 and 49 years old who had recovered from COVID-19. Each CDR3 is given with its conserved first and last residue. The order of the fields is J gene, D gene, V gene, clone size, CDR3 DNA, CDR3 protein. D genes are given only for firm matches. A clone size is listed for some rows: how often the clone was seen (once, few, many), or a class if it is expanded.

j_gene: TRBJ2-5; d_gene: -; v_gene: TRBV21-1; abundance: -; CDR3nt: TGTGCCAGCAGCAAAATGTGGTTGGTAGGTCCCGGTTGCAGGGGGGTGAGACAAGAGACCCAGTACTTC; CDR3aa: CASSKMWLVGPGCRGVRQETQYF
j_gene: TRBJ1-6; d_gene: -; v_gene: TRBV11-1; abundance: -; CDR3nt: TGTGCCAGCAGCTTTATTCATTCACCCCTCCACTTT; CDR3aa: CASSFIHSPLHF
j_gene: TRBJ1-4; d_gene: -; v_gene: TRBV18; abundance: -; CDR3nt: TGTGCCAGCTCACGTGGAGGAAATGAAAAACTGTTTTTT; CDR3aa: CASSRGGNEKLFF
j_gene: TRBJ1-4; d_gene: -; v_gene: TRBV18; abundance: -; CDR3nt: TGTGCCAGCTCACCAGCAGGGCGTACTAATGAAAAACTGTTTTTT; CDR3aa: CASSPAGRTNEKLFF
j_gene: TRBJ2-3; d_gene: TRBD2; v_gene: TRBV30; abundance: -; CDR3nt: TGTGCCTGGAGTGTAAGGTGGGAGGGCCTGGATACGCAGTATTTT; CDR3aa: CAWSVRWEGLDTQYF
j_gene: TRBJ1-1; d_gene: TRBD1; v_gene: TRBV30; abundance: -; CDR3nt: TGTGCCTGGGAACGAGGGGGCATCACTGAAGCTTTCTTT; CDR3aa: CAWERGGITEAFF
j_gene: TRBJ1-2; d_gene: -; v_gene: TRBV29-1; abundance: -; CDR3nt: TGCAGCGTACAGACAGCGCTCTATGGCTACACCTTC; CDR3aa: CSVQTALYGYTF
j_gene: TRBJ1-2; d_gene: -; v_gene: TRBV29-1; abundance: -; CDR3nt: TGCAGCGTTGAAGGGCAGGGGCAGCTCTATGGCTACACCTTC; CDR3aa: CSVEGQGQLYGYTF
j_gene: TRBJ2-1; d_gene: TRBD2; v_gene: TRBV2; abundance: -; CDR3nt: TGTGCCAGCAGTGAAGCGCGAAATGCGGGAGGAGGGTTCTTC; CDR3aa: CASSEARNAGGGFF
j_gene: TRBJ1-1; d_gene: TRBD1; v_gene: TRBV28; abundance: -; CDR3nt: TGTGCCAGCAGTCCCCCCCAGGGGGCAGGATCTGAAGCTTTCTTT; CDR3aa: CASSPPQGAGSEAFF
j_gene: TRBJ1-3; d_gene: -; v_gene: TRBV9; abundance: -; CDR3nt: TGTGCCAGCAGCGTAGCGGATGTGGGGGCTATTGGAAACACCATATATTTT; CDR3aa: CASSVADVGAIGNTIYF
j_gene: TRBJ1-2; d_gene: TRBD1; v_gene: TRBV4-2; abundance: -; CDR3nt: TGTGCCAGCAGCCGCGCGGGACAGAGCGTATATGGCTACACCTTC; CDR3aa: CASSRAGQSVYGYTF
j_gene: TRBJ2-3; d_gene: -; v_gene: TRBV11-2; abundance: many; CDR3nt: TGTGCCAGCAGTTCCCTGGGCTTCGCAGATACGCAGTATTTT; CDR3aa: CASSSLGFADTQYF
j_gene: TRBJ1-1; d_gene: -; v_gene: TRBV7-9; abundance: -; CDR3nt: TGTGCCAGCAGTAAAAGGGGACAACTGAACACTGAAGCTTTCTTT; CDR3aa: CASSKRGQLNTEAFF
j_gene: TRBJ1-4; d_gene: -; v_gene: TRBV2; abundance: -; CDR3nt: TGTGCCAGCAGCCGGACAGTAGCGGAAAAACTGTTTTTT; CDR3aa: CASSRTVAEKLFF
j_gene: TRBJ1-2; d_gene: -; v_gene: TRBV6-1; abundance: -; CDR3nt: TGTGCCAGCAGTGAAATGTTCGGTTGCACCTTC; CDR3aa: CASSEMFGCTF
j_gene: TRBJ2-7; d_gene: TRBD1; v_gene: TRBV29-1; abundance: few; CDR3nt: TGCAGCGTTGAAGTAATCGGGACAGGGAACGAGCAGTACTTC; CDR3aa: CSVEVIGTGNEQYF
j_gene: TRBJ1-2; d_gene: -; v_gene: TRBV2; abundance: -; CDR3nt: TGTGCCAGCAGTTCAGGGGCTAACTATGGCTACACCTTC; CDR3aa: CASSSGANYGYTF